These 32 T cell receptor beta chains share one sample of origin, sequenced in a study of shared clonotypes between healthy human individuals. Positively selected for CCR7, the CD45RO-negative cells used as naive CD8 cells excluded terminally differentiated effector memory CD45RA+ cells. The table came from immunoSEQ multiplex PCR; TCRdb's copy has only in-frame clones and leaves some out. The data show about 2.1 million clones, 90% to 95% seen once. The sequenced material came from naive CD8+ T cells from PBMCs. The receptors come from a man aged 18 to 35 in good health. Some clones in this sample may be carry-over from other donors' samples.

The table lists this clone with a count of one. The gene calls are TRBV11-1 and TRBJ2-1; 11 nucleotides match TRBD2. The junction had 8 bases not matched to a gene; V was cut back by 1 base and J by 9 bases. This CDR3 spans 16 amino acids. Germline V gene sequence: CDR1 SGHAT, CDR2 FQDESV (reference sequence). The CDR3 DNA reads TGTGCCAGCAGCTTAGGTAGCGGGAGGGTATTCCGTGAGCAGTTCTTC. Translating it yields CASSLGSGRVFREQFF.

This chain uses TRBV18 with TRBJ2-7; D is possibly TRBD1 or TRBD2 (5 bases each). This CDR3 has 14 residues. Between the trimmed V and J ends, which lost 0 bases and 6 bases, there was a span of 12 bases. Germline CDR1 is KGHSH and CDR2 is LQKENI. The DNA for the CDR3 is TGTGCCAGCTCACCACCGTCGGGAAGGGGCGAGCAGTACTTC. Translating gives CASSPPSGRGEQYF.

The chain recombines TRBV7-2 with TRBJ2-7; D is ambiguous. This CDR3 comprises 13 residues. The V gene lost 3 bases and the J gene lost 5 bases, with 11 bases spanning the gap. The germline CDR1 and CDR2 sequences are SGHTA and FQGNSA. The CDR3 DNA reads TGTGCCAGCAGCTTGTGGGCAGTAAACGAGCAGTACTTC. As protein: CASSLWAVNEQYF.

The chain carries TRBV1 and TRBJ2-7. TRBV1 is assigned pseudogene status. The CDR3 runs 17 residues. The DNA of the CDR3 is TGCACCAGCAGCCAAGATATTTCGAACCCAAGCTCCTACGAGCAGTACTTC. Protein sequence: CTSSQDISNPSSYEQYF.

The chain has TRBV30 and TRBJ2-3; 10 bases map to TRBD2. Looked up from germline, CDR1 is GTSNPN and CDR2 is SVGIG (reference sequence). Trimming took 0 bases from V and 6 from J; bases not matched to a gene: 9. The CDR3 is 16 amino acids. CDR3 protein: CAWSVGLARVHDTQYF. CDR3 bases: TGTGCCTGGAGTGTGGGACTAGCGCGCGTCCACGATACGCAGTATTTT.

This rearrangement joins TRBV14 to TRBJ2-2, with a weak D call TRBD2 (5 bases). CDR3 length equals 15 residues. Germline assignment: CDR1 SGHDN and CDR2 FVKESK. Trimming cost V 6 bases and J 4 bases, with 15 bases left between them. The CDR3 spells CASSQVGGGTGELFF. Here the CDR3 DNA reads TGTGCCAGCAGTCAGGTTGGAGGCGGCACCGGGGAGCTGTTTTTT.

This chain links TRBV10-3 with TRBJ2-2, with D possibly TRBD2 on 5 matching bases. Per the germline V gene, CDR1 is ENHRY and CDR2 is SYGVKD. Trimming cost V 0 bases and J 5 bases, with 10 bases left between them. The CDR3 is made up of 15 amino acids. Written as DNA, the CDR3 is TGTGCCATCAGTGAGTCGGTGCGGGCGACCGGGGAGCTGTTTTTT. Translated, it gives CAISESVRATGELFF.

The chain joins TRBV27 to TRBJ1-5; D perhaps matches TRBD1 (5 bases). This CDR3 is 13 amino acids long. The V and J ends lost 5 bases and 7 bases respectively, with 12 bases between them. CDR1 and CDR2 (germline): MNHEY, SMNVEV (reference sequence). The CDR3 DNA reads as TGTGCCAGCAGTGGACATCTGGGGCAGCCCCAGCATTTT. The encoded protein is CASSGHLGQPQHF.

V and J are TRBV7-2 and TRBJ1-1; D might be TRBD1 (5 bases). This CDR3 is built from 16 residues. V was trimmed by 6 bases and J by 2 bases, leaving 19 bases between them. The germline V gene has CDR1 SGHTA and CDR2 FQGNSA. CDR3 protein: CASSSFGGILNTEAFF. CDR3 nucleotide sequence: TGTGCCAGCAGTTCTTTTGGGGGGATATTAAACACTGAAGCTTTCTTT.

The genes are TRBV25-1 and TRBJ2-5; D is perhaps TRBD1 (5 bases). From germline, CDR1 is MGHDK and CDR2 SYGVNS. The CDR3 has 12 amino acids. Trimming took off 9 bases at V and 7 bases at J, with 15 bases between the two ends. The CDR3 loop is CASHQGPGTQYF. The CDR3 nucleotides read TGTGCCAGTCACCAGGGCCCAGGGACCCAGTACTTC.

Written as DNA, the CDR3 is TGTGCCTGGAGTGCGACTAGCGGGATGAGATACGAGCAGTACTTC. Encoded protein: CAWSATSGMRYEQYF. The chain has TRBV30 and TRBJ2-7; 11 nucleotides agree with TRBD2. The length of the CDR3 is 15 residues. Germline CDR1 is GTSNPN and CDR2 is SVGIG (reference sequence). V lost 1 base, J lost 4 bases, and 6 bases stayed unmatched.

The V call is TRBV7-9, the J call TRBJ2-7; D not certain. Trimming took off 5 bases at V and 6 bases at J, with 11 bases between the two ends. Germline V gene lookup returns CDR1 SEHNR and CDR2 FQNEAQ (reference sequence). The CDR3 is made up of 12 amino acids. CDR3 sequence reads: CASSVLGIEQYF. Written as DNA, the CDR3 is TGTGCCAGCAGCGTCCTAGGGATCGAGCAGTACTTC.

The V and J genes are TRBV27 and TRBJ2-1; tentatively, D is TRBD2 (6 bases). Germline V gives CDR1 MNHEY, CDR2 SMNVEV (reference sequence). The V end was cut by 5 bases, the J end by 9 bases, with 17 bases between. The length of the CDR3 is 14 residues. The CDR3 spells CASSPRDSRAEQFF. The DNA of the CDR3 is TGTGCCAGCAGTCCCCGGGACTCCAGGGCTGAGCAGTTCTTC.

The gene calls are TRBV5-6 and TRBJ1-2; D remains ambiguous. CDR1 SGHDT and CDR2 YYEEEE come from the germline V gene. The CDR3 loop spans 14 amino acids. Trimming took off 1 base at V and 6 bases at J, with 13 bases between the two ends. The CDR3 region has the DNA TGTGCCAGCAGCTTGATGGGGAGGCTGGATGGCTACACCTTC. Amino acids: CASSLMGRLDGYTF.

This clone turned up a few times. Distinct nucleotide sequences in the sample also encode this CDR3. The gene calls are TRBV7-9 and TRBJ2-5; D possibly corresponds to TRBD1 (5 bases). CDR1 and CDR2 from the germline V gene are SEHNR and FQNEAQ (reference sequence). The V gene lost 5 bases and the J gene lost 5 bases, with 6 bases spanning the gap. The CDR3 runs to 11 residues. The CDR3 sequence is CASSPGETQYF. CDR3 DNA: TGTGCCAGCAGCCCAGGGGAGACCCAGTACTTC.

V and J are TRBV28 and TRBJ2-1; D is unresolved. The V and J ends lost 2 bases and 2 bases respectively, with 7 bases between them. CDR3 length: 14 residues. Per the germline V gene, CDR1 is MDHEN and CDR2 is SYDVKM. The CDR3 bases are TGTGCCAGCAGTTTAGAGGCAGCCTACAATGAGCAGTTCTTC. Encoded protein: CASSLEAAYNEQFF.

The chain uses TRBV19 and TRBJ2-7; either TRBD1 or TRBD2 may fit D (5 bases each). V was pared by 2 bases and J by 2 bases, with 13 bases between. The CDR3 contains 15 residues. From germline, CDR1 is LNHDA and CDR2 SQIVND (reference sequence). The CDR3: CASSIYQGVTYEQYF. The CDR3 DNA is TGTGCCAGTAGTATATATCAGGGAGTGACCTACGAGCAGTACTTC.

A single count supports this clone. The chain recombines TRBV5-8 with TRBJ2-6, with a weak D call TRBD2 (6 bases). This CDR3 has 18 residues. Germline V CDR1 and CDR2: SGHTS, YDEGEE. Trimming shortened V by 0 bases and J by 1 base, and 14 bases separated the two germline ends. The CDR3 sequence: CASSLVGGLVSGANVLTF. CDR3 sequence (DNA): TGTGCCAGCAGCTTGGTGGGGGGTTTGGTGTCTGGGGCCAACGTCCTGACTTTC.

As regards this clone: Within the sample, other DNA sequences also encode this same CDR3. This rearrangement joins TRBV9 to TRBJ1-4; D is unclear. The V gene lost 0 bases and the J gene lost 5 bases, with 11 bases spanning the gap. This CDR3 contains 15 residues. CDR1 is SGDLS and CDR2 is YYNGEE in the germline V gene. The CDR3 DNA reads as TGTGCCAGCAGCGTAGGCGGCAGCGCAAATGAAAAACTGTTTTTT. Its translation is CASSVGGSANEKLFF. Looking up the rest from reference TRBV9 and TRBJ1-4 gives the full variable domain: DSGVTQTPKHLITATGQRVTLRCSPRSGDLSVYWYQQSLDQGLQFLIQYYNGEERAKGNILERFSAQQFPDLHSELNLSSLELGDSALYFCASSVGGSANEKLFFGSGTQLSVL.

This clone was picked up one time. The rearrangement joins TRBV4-1 to TRBJ1-4; D not resolved. Germline V CDR1 and CDR2: MGHRA, YSYEKL. This CDR3 region has 14 residues. V shed 4 bases and J shed 8 bases, with 14 bases lying between them. The CDR3 loop is CASSRATRSEKLFF. In nucleotides, the CDR3 is TGCGCCAGCAGCCGGGCCACCCGGTCGGAAAAACTGTTTTTT.

The rearrangement joins TRBV4-3 to TRBJ1-2; possibly TRBD1 for D (5 bases). Trimming removed 0 bases from V and 8 bases from J, with 19 bases in between. The CDR3 has 16 residues. CDR1 and CDR2 (germline): LGHNA, YSLEER. CDR3 nucleotide sequence: TGCGCCAGCAGCCAAGATAGGGACTCAAGAACTCGCGGCTACACCTTC. Translation: CASSQDRDSRTRGYTF.

This sequence joins TRBV7-9 and TRBJ2-7, with no clear D. This CDR3 is 11 amino acids long. V lost 8 bases and J 4 bases, leaving 9 bases between the germline ends. Germline CDR1 SEHNR, CDR2 FQNEAQ (reference sequence). CDR3 protein: CASEDRYEQYF. CDR3 DNA: TGTGCCAGCGAGGATAGGTACGAGCAGTACTTC.

The rearrangement links TRBV27 to TRBJ2-1; 10 bases map to TRBD2. This CDR3 has 17 residues. Germline V gene lookup returns CDR1 MNHEY and CDR2 SMNVEV (reference sequence). V lost 5 bases and J lost 0; bases outside the gene matches: 7. Written as DNA, the CDR3 is TGTGCCAGCAGTCTCTATGCTAGCGGGAGCTCCTACAATGAGCAGTTCTTC. Its translation: CASSLYASGSSYNEQFF.

This chain joins TRBV28 and TRBJ2-7; 7 nucleotides match TRBD2. Germline V CDR1 and CDR2: MDHEN, SYDVKM. The CDR3 is 13 amino acids. V was clipped by 5 bases and J by 9 bases; unmatched bases: 10. The CDR3 nucleotides are TGTGCCAGCAGTCCCCGGGGGGTATTCGGGCAGTACTTC. This codes for CASSPRGVFGQYF.

This chain connects TRBV14 to TRBJ2-3; the D gene is possibly TRBD2 (6 bases). V lost 3 bases and J 0 bases, leaving 16 bases between the germline ends. Germline assignment: CDR1 SGHDN and CDR2 FVKESK. The CDR3 has 17 amino acids. The chain's CDR3 is CASSHKVSGTSTDTQYF. The CDR3 DNA reads as TGTGCCAGCAGCCACAAAGTTAGCGGAACTAGCACAGATACGCAGTATTTT.

The chain has TRBV4-3 and TRBJ2-1, with TRBD2 matching over 8 bases. The CDR3 has 17 amino acids. V shed 3 bases and J 9 bases; nucleotides not matched to a gene: 16. Germline V CDR1 and CDR2: LGHNA, YSLEER. The CDR3 DNA sequence: TGCGCCAGCAGCCATAACTTACCCAGCGGGAGTCGGGGTGAGCAGTTCTTC. Its translation is CASSHNLPSGSRGEQFF.

The V call is TRBV11-2, the J call TRBJ2-2; maybe TRBD1 (6 bases). The ends were cut back, 7 bases at V and 0 bases at J, with 9 bases in the middle. The CDR3 loop spans 14 amino acids. Germline CDR1 SGHAT, CDR2 FQNNGV. The CDR3 region has the DNA TGTGCCAGCACTGGGACAACGAACACCGGGGAGCTGTTTTTT. Protein product: CASTGTTNTGELFF.

The chain couples TRBV6-5 to TRBJ2-5, with D perhaps being TRBD1 or TRBD2 (5 bases each). This CDR3 region has 14 residues. Looked up from germline, CDR1 is MNHEY and CDR2 is SVGAGI. V gave up 2 bases and J gave up 1 base, with 8 bases separating them. The CDR3 region is CASSYVGVQETQYF. DNA of the CDR3: TGTGCCAGCAGTTACGTGGGGGTCCAAGAGACCCAGTACTTC.

The chain is built from TRBV7-9 and TRBJ2-1; 8 positions agree with TRBD2. The CDR3 is made up of 16 amino acids. The V gene's germline CDR1 is SEHNR and CDR2 FQNEAQ (reference sequence). V trimming: 1 base; J trimming: 8 bases; junction bases outside the gene matches: 10. DNA of the CDR3: TGTGCCAGCAGCTTAGTGGCTAGCGGGTTTAGGGATGAGCAGTTCTTC. Its protein product is CASSLVASGFRDEQFF.

This rearrangement joins TRBV7-9 to TRBJ2-7; tentative D call: TRBD2 (6 bases). The CDR3 is 17 residues long. Germline loops: CDR1 SEHNR, CDR2 FQNEAQ (reference sequence). Trimming stripped 5 bases from V and 0 bases from J, with 20 bases between. This CDR3 reads CASSLPSEAGPSYEQYF. CDR3 bases: TGTGCCAGCAGCCTACCCAGCGAGGCGGGACCCTCCTACGAGCAGTACTTC.

The genes are TRBV7-9 and TRBJ1-4; D is unclear. Germline V gene data show CDR1 as SEHNR and CDR2 as FQNEAQ (reference sequence). The V end was cut by 1 base, the J end by 3 bases, with 12 bases between. The CDR3 runs 16 residues. DNA of the CDR3: TGTGCCAGCAGCTTAGGGGGAGCGCCGGCTAATGAAAAACTGTTTTTT. Amino acids: CASSLGGAPANEKLFF.

This rearrangement joins TRBV7-9 to TRBJ2-2; 9 bases align to TRBD1. Germline CDR1 and CDR2: SEHNR and FQNEAQ (reference sequence). Losses at the gene ends were 3 bases for V and 5 bases for J; bases not matched to a gene: 1. This CDR3 contains 14 residues. CDR3 DNA: TGTGCCAGCAGCTTTGGACAGGGGACCGGGGAGCTGTTTTTT. Amino acid sequence: CASSFGQGTGELFF. Based on the CDR3 plus reference TRBV7-9 and TRBJ2-2, the full variable domain is DTGVSQNPRHKITKRGQNVTFRCDPISEHNRLYWYRQTLGQGPEFLTYFQNEAQLEKSRLLSDRFSAERPKGSFSTLEIQRTEQGDSAMYLCASSFGQGTGELFFGEGSRLTVL.